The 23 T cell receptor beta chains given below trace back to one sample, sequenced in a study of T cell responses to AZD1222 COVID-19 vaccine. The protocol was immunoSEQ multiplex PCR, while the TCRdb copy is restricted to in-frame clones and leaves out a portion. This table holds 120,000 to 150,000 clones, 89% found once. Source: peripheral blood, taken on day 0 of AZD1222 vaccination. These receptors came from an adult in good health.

The CDR3 sequence: CASSQSAALGEQYF. DNA for the CDR3: TGCGCCAGCAGTCAATCGGCGGCCTTGGGCGAGCAGTACTTC. V and J are TRBV23-1 and TRBJ2-7; D gene unclear. TRBV23-1 is recorded as an ORF, its role being uncertain. The CDR3 totals 14 residues. The ends were cut back, 0 bases at V and 6 bases at J, with 12 bases in the middle.

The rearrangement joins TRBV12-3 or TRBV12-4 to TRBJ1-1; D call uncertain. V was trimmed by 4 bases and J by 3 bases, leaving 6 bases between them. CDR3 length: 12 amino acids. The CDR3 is CASSSTHTEAFF. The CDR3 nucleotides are TGTGCCAGCAGTTCGACCCACACTGAAGCTTTCTTT.

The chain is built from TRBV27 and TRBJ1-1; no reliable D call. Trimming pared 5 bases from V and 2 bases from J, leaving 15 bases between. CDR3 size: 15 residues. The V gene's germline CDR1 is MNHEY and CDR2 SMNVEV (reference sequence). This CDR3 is CASSPWSRANTEAFF. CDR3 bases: TGTGCCAGCAGTCCGTGGTCCCGGGCTAACACTGAAGCTTTCTTT.

The CDR3 region is CASSWVRDRDTVTEAFF. For the CDR3, the DNA is TGTGCCAGCAGTTGGGTAAGGGACAGGGACACGGTAACTGAAGCTTTCTTT. V and J are TRBV28 and TRBJ1-1, with TRBD1 matching 9 bases. Germline-derived CDR1 and CDR2 are MDHEN and SYDVKM. The CDR3 runs to 17 residues. J gave up 5 bases and V 4 bases, and 14 bases lay outside the gene matches.

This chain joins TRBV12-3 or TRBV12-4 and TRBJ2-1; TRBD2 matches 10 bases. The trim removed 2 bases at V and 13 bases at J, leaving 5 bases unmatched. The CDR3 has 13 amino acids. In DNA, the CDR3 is TGTGCCAGCAGTTTAATAACTAGCGGGACCCAGTTCTTC. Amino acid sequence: CASSLITSGTQFF.

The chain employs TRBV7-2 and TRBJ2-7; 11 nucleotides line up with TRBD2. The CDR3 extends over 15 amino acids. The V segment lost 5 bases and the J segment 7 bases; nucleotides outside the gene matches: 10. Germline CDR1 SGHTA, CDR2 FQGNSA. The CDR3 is CASSPGLAAGAEQYF. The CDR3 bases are TGTGCCAGCAGCCCGGGACTAGCGGCAGGGGCGGAGCAGTACTTC.

CDR3 coding DNA: TGTGCCAGCAGCCTAGGTTATAATTCACCCCTCCACTTT. This sequence encodes CASSLGYNSPLHF. The gene calls are TRBV25-1 and TRBJ1-6, with D uncertain. The germline V gene has CDR1 MGHDK and CDR2 SYGVNS. CDR3 size: 13 residues. Trimming left V 6 bases short and J 4 bases short, with 7 bases between.

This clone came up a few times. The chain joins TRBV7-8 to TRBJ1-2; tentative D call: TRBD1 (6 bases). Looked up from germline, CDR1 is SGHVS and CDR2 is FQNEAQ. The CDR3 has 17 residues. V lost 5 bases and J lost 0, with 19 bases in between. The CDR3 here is CASSPTGRRSTNYGYTF. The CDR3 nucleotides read TGTGCCAGCAGCCCCACAGGGAGGCGGTCGACTAACTATGGCTACACCTTC.

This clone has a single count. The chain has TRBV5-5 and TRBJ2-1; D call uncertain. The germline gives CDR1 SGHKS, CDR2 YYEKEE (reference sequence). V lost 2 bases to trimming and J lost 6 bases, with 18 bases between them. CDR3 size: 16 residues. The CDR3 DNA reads TGTGCCAGCAGCTTTGGCATATCATCAAGACCCAATGAGCAGTTCTTC. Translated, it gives CASSFGISSRPNEQFF.

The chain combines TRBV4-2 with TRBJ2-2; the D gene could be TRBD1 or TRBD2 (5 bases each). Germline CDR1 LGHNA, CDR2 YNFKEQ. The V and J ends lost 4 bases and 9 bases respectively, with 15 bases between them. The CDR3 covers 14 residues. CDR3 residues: CASSPGLGARELFF. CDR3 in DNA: TGTGCCAGCAGCCCGGGGCTAGGAGCGAGGGAGCTGTTTTTT.

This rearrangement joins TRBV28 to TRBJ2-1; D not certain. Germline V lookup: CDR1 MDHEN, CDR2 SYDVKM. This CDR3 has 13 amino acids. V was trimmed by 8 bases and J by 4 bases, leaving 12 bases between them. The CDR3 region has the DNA TGTGCCAGCGTCAAGTTACTGTACAATGAGCAGTTCTTC. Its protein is CASVKLLYNEQFF.

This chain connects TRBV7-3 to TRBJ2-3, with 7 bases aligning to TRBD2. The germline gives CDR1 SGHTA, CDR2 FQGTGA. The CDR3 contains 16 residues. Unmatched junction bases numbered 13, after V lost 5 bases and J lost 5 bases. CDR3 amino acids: CASSIGTTGRGDTQYF. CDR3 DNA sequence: TGTGCCAGCAGCATCGGGACTACGGGAAGGGGAGATACGCAGTATTTT.

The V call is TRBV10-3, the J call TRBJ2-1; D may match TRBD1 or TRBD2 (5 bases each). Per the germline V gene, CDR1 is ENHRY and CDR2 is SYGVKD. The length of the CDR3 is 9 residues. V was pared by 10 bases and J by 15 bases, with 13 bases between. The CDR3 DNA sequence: TGTGCCACCGGGGACGTTCCGTTCTTC. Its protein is CATGDVPFF.

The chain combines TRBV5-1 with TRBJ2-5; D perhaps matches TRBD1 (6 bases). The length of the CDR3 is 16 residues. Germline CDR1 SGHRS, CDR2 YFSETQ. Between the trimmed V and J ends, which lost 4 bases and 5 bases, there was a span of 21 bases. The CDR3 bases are TGCGCCAGCAGCCGACAGGCGCTTGAGTCAGCGGAGACCCAGTACTTC. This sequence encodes CASSRQALESAETQYF.

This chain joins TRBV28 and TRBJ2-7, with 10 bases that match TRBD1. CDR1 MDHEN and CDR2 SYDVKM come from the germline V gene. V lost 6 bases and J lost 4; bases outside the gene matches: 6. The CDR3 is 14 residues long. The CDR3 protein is CASRGQGSLYEQYF. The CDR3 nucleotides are TGTGCCAGCAGGGGACAGGGGTCCCTTTACGAGCAGTACTTC. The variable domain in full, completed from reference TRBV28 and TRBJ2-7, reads DVKVTQSSRYLVKRTGEKVFLECVQDMDHENMFWYRQDPGLGLRLIYFSYDVKMKEKGDIPEGYSVSREKKERFSLILESASTNQTSMYLCASRGQGSLYEQYFGPGTRLTVT.

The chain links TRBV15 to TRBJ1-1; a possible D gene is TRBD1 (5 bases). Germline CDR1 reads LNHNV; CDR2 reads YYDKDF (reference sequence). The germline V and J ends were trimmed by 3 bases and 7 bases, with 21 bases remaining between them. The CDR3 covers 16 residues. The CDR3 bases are TGTGCCACCAGCAGTGATACCTGGGGGGGGTTAAGTGAAGCTTTCTTT. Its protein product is CATSSDTWGGLSEAFF.

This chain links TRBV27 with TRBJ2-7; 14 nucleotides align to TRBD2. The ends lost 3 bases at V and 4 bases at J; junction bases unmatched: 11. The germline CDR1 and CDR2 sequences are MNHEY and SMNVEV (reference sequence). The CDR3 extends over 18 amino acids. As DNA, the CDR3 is TGTGCCAGCAGTTTCACCCGACGGACTAGCGGGAGGTATTACGAGCAGTACTTC. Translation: CASSFTRRTSGRYYEQYF.

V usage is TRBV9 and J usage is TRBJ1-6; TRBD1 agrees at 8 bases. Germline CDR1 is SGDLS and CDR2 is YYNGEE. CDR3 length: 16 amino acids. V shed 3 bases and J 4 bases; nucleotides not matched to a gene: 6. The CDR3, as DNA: TGTGCCAGCAGCGCCACAGGGGGTACTTATAATTCACCCCTCCACTTT. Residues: CASSATGGTYNSPLHF. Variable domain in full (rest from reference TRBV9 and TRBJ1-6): DSGVTQTPKHLITATGQRVTLRCSPRSGDLSVYWYQQSLDQGLQFLIQYYNGEERAKGNILERFSAQQFPDLHSELNLSSLELGDSALYFCASSATGGTYNSPLHFGNGTRLTVT.

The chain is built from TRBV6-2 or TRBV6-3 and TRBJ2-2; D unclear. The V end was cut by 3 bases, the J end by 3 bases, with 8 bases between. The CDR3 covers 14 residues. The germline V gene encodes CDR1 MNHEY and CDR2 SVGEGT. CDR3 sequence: CASSYLRDTGELFF. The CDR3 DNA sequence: TGTGCCAGCAGTTATCTCCGGGACACCGGGGAGCTGTTTTTT.

CDR3 loop: CASSELADNGYTF. The DNA of the CDR3 is TGTGCCAGCAGTGAATTGGCGGACAATGGCTACACCTTC. V and J are TRBV6-1 and TRBJ1-2, with D possibly TRBD1 on 5 matching bases. The CDR3 is 13 amino acids. Germline CDR1 and CDR2: MNHNS and SASEGT. V shed 2 bases and J shed 6 bases, with 10 bases lying between them.

In DNA form, the CDR3 reads TGTGCCAGCAGTTTGGGGGGCCCACCAACTAATGAAAAACTGTTTTTT. Protein: CASSLGGPPTNEKLFF. The V and J genes are TRBV28 and TRBJ1-4; possibly TRBD1 for D (6 bases). This CDR3 contains 16 residues. The V gene's germline CDR1 is MDHEN and CDR2 SYDVKM. Trimming pared 3 bases from V and 0 bases from J, leaving 11 bases between. The full variable domain, in which reference TRBV28 and TRBJ1-4 provide the parts outside the CDR3, is DVKVTQSSRYLVKRTGEKVFLECVQDMDHENMFWYRQDPGLGLRLIYFSYDVKMKEKGDIPEGYSVSREKKERFSLILESASTNQTSMYLCASSLGGPPTNEKLFFGSGTQLSVL.

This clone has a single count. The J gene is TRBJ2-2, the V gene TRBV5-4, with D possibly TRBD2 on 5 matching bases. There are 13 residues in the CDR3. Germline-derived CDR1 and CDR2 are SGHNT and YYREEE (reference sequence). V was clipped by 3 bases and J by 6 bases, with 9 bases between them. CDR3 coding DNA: TGTGCCAGCAGCTCACGGACTCCCGGGGAGCTGTTTTTT. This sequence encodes CASSSRTPGELFF.

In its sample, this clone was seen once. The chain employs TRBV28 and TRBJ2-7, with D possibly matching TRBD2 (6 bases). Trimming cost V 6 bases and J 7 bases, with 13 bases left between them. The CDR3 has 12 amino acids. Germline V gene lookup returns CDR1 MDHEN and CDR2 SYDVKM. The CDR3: CASSGGIGEQYF. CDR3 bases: TGTGCCAGCAGCGGCGGGATAGGGGAGCAGTACTTC.